This TCR beta chain was captured by sequencing in a study of T cells expressing NK-cell markers. TCRdb re-called the 5' RACE reads and shows each CDR3 protein once, DNA omitted. The clone table shows about 140,000 distinct CDR3 sequences, with the ten largest holding 10% to 15%. Study results and limitations: Dominance of the CD3+CD56-NKG2C+ fraction by these clonotypes also held in a few donors.

The CDR3 sequence is 14 residues long. Concerning this clonotype itself: The antigen is unknown.

The genes are TRBV12-3 or TRBV12-4 and TRBJ1-5; TCRdb reports TRBD1, a call that lacks DNA to check it against. The receptor's source is a man younger than 35 in good health. Input material: blood T cells: a sorted CD56 or NKG2C T cell subset, CD4+ or CD8+ T cells, or bulk PBMC T cells (not recorded which). CDR3: CASSLGGVGQPQHF.